This TCR beta chain emerged from a study of T-cell reconstitution after alpha-beta-depleted transplantation in children. Preparing the TCRbeta library involved the use of unique molecular identifiers. TCRdb fed the PCR reads into MiXCR, producing one record per CDR3 protein. Counted here are about 120,000 distinct CDR3 sequences, approximately 10% occurring once; the ten biggest clones make up less than 10%. V gave up 4 bases and J gave up 5 bases; unmatched junction bases: 8. This CDR3 spans 15 amino acids. In its sample, this clonotype was seen many times. The chain joins TRBV12-3 or TRBV12-4 to TRBJ2-1, with 7 bases that match TRBD1. The sequence came from a human donor who donated a stem cell graft to a child with acute lymphoblastic leukemia. Here the sequenced sample was PBMCs from the stem cell graft donor, taken from the stem cell graft. The CDR3 reads CASSSLRDRNNEQFF. In DNA form, the CDR3 reads TGTGCCAGCAGTTCGCTCCGGGACAGAAACAATGAGCAGTTCTTC.